This TCR beta chain was retrieved from a study of shared clonotypes between healthy human individuals. Study context: Ranging from 18 to 49 in age, donors were a couple of women and three men.

Study-wide findings and caveats: Relative to memory subsets, naive subsets generally showed larger estimated richness. Non-shared clonotypes had lower generation probabilities than clonotypes shared by all four sorted-subset donors. Approximately 5% was the fraction of naive CD4 clonotypes found shared across a handful of donors.

CDR1 and CDR2 (germline): SGDLS, YYNGEE. Unmatched junction bases numbered 8, after V lost 5 bases and J lost 9 bases. The CDR3 loop spans 13 amino acids. TCRdb's copy holds only in-frame clones and misses some; the assay was immunoSEQ multiplex PCR. The repertoire holds some 2.3 million clones, with more than 80% as singletons. To note about this clone: Its antigen remains unidentified.

The chain has TRBV9 and TRBJ2-1; 7 bases fit TRBD2. The clonotype was recovered from a man between 18 and 35 years old in good health. Some clones in this sample may be carry-over from other donors' samples. The sample comprised naive CD4+ T cells from PBMCs. Subset specified: CD45RA+ positively selected. CDR3 nucleotide sequence: TGTGCCAGCAGTGCGGGAGTCGGGACTGAGCAGTTCTTC. Its protein product is CASSAGVGTEQFF.